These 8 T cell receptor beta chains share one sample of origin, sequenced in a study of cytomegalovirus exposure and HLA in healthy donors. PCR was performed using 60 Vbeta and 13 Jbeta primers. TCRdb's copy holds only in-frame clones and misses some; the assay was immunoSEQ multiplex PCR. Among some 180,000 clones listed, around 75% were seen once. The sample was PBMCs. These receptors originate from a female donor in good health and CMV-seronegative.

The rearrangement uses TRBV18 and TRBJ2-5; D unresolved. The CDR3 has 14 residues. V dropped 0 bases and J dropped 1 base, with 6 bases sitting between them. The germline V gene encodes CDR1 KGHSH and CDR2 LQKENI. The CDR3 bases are TGTGCCAGCTCACCACCGTCTAGCCAAGAGACCCAGTACTTC. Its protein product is CASSPPSSQETQYF.

CDR3 residues: CASSEGISPREQYF. CDR3 nucleotides: TGTGCCAGCAGTGAAGGCATCTCCCCGAGGGAGCAGTACTTC. The chain recombines TRBV6-1 with TRBJ2-7; D unresolved. Germline V gene lookup returns CDR1 MNHNS and CDR2 SASEGT. V lost 1 base and J lost 7, with 14 bases in between. The CDR3 sequence is 14 residues long.

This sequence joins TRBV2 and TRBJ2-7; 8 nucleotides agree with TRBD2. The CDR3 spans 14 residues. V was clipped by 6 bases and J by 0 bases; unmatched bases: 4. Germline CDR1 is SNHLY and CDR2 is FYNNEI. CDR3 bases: TGTGCCAGCAGACCGCGGGGGGACTCCTACGAGCAGTACTTC. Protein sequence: CASRPRGDSYEQYF.

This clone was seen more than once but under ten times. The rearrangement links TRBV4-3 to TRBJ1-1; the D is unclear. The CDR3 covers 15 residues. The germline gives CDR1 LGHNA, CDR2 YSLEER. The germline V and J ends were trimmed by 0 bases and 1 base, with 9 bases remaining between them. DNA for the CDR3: TGCGCCAGCAGCCAAGATGCAGAACCGAACACTGAAGCTTTCTTT. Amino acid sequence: CASSQDAEPNTEAFF.

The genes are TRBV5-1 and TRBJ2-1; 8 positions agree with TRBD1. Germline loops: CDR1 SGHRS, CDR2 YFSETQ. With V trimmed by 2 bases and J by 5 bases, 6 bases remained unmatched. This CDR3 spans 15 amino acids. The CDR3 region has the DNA TGCGCCAGCAGCTTCCGACAGGGGATCCACAATGAGCAGTTCTTC. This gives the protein CASSFRQGIHNEQFF.

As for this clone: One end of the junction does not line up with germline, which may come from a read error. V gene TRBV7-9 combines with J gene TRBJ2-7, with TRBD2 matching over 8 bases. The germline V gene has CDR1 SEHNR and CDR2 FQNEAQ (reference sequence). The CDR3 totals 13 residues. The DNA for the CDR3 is TGTTCCAGCAGCCCAGGGACTAGCTACGAGCAGTACTTC. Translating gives CSSSPGTSYEQYF.

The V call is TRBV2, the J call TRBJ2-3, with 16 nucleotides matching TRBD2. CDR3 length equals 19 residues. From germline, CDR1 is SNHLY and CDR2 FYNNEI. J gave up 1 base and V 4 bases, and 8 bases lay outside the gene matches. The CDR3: CASSGGLAGGPPGTDTQYF. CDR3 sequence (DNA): TGTGCCAGCAGTGGGGGACTAGCGGGAGGGCCCCCAGGCACAGATACGCAGTATTTT.

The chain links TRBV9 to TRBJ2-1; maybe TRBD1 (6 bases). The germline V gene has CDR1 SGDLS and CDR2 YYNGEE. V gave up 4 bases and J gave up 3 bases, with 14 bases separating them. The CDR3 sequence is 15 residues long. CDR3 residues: CASSLTGSSYNEQFF. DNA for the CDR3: TGTGCCAGCAGCCTTACAGGGTCTAGCTACAATGAGCAGTTCTTC. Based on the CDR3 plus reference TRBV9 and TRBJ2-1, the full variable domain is DSGVTQTPKHLITATGQRVTLRCSPRSGDLSVYWYQQSLDQGLQFLIQYYNGEERAKGNILERFSAQQFPDLHSELNLSSLELGDSALYFCASSLTGSSYNEQFFGPGTRLTVL.